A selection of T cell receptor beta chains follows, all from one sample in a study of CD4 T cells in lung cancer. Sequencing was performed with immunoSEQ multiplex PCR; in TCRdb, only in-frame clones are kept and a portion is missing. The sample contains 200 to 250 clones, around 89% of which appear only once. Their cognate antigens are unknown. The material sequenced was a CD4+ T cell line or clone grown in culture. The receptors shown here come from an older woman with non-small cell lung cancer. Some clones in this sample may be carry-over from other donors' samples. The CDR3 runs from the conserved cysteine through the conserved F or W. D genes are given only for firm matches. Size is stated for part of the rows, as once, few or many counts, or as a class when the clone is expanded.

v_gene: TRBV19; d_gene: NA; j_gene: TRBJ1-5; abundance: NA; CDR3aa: CASTENGIQPQHF; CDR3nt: TGTGCCAGTACCGAAAACGGGATTCAGCCCCAGCATTTT
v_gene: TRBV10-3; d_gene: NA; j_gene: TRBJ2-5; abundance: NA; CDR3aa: CAISDDRQETQYF; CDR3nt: TGTGCCATCAGTGATGACAGGCAAGAGACCCAGTACTTC
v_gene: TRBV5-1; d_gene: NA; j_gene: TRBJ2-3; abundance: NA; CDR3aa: CASKRELTDTQYF; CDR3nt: TGCGCCAGCAAAAGGGAGTTAACAGATACGCAGTATTTT
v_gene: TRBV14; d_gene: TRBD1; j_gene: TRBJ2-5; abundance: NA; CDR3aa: CASSQGTGVGKTQYF; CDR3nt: TGTGCCAGCAGCCAAGGGACAGGGGTCGGAAAGACCCAGTACTTC
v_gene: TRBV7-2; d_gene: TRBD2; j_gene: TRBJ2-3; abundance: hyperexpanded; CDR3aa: CASSASRTSGGGTDTQYF; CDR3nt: TGTGCCAGCAGCGCCTCACGGACTAGCGGGGGGGGCACAGATACGCAGTATTTT
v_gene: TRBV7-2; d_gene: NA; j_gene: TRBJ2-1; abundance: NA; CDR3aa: CASSLAVAQYNEQFF; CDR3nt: TGTGCCAGCAGCTTAGCCGTAGCGCAGTACAATGAGCAGTTCTTC
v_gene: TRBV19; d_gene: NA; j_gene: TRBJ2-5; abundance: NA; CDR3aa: CASSPEGTFSRQETQYF; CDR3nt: TGTGCCAGTAGTCCCGAGGGCACATTTTCTAGGCAAGAGACCCAGTACTTC
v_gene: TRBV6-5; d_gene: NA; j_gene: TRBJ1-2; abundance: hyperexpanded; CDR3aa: CASSYVPNYGYTF; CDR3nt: TGTGCCAGCAGTTACGTCCCTAACTATGGCTACACCTTC
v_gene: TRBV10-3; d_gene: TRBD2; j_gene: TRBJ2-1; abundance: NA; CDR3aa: CAISESGLAGGNEQFF; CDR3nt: TGTGCCATCAGTGAGTCAGGACTAGCGGGAGGCAATGAGCAGTTCTTC
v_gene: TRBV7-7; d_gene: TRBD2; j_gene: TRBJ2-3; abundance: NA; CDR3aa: CASSASRTSGGGTDTQYF; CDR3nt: TGTGCCAGCAGCGCCTCACGGACTAGCGGGGGGGGCACAGATACGCAGTATTTT
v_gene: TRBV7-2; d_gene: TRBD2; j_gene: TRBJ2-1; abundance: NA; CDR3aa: CASSASGGAFGNEQFF; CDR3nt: TGTGCCAGCAGCGCTAGCGGGGGGGCCTTTGGTAATGAGCAGTTCTTC
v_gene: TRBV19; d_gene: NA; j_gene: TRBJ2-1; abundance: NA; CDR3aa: CASSFGGDNEQFF; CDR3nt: TGTGCCAGTAGTTTCGGAGGGGACAATGAGCAGTTCTTC
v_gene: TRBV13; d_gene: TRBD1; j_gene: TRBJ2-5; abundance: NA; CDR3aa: CASSPGTGTDQETQYF; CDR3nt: TGTGCCAGCAGCCCGGGGACAGGTACGGACCAAGAGACCCAGTACTTC
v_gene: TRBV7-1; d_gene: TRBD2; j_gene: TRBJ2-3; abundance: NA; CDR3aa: CASSASRTSGGGTDTQYF; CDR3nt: TGTGCCAGCAGCGCCTCACGGACTAGCGGGGGGGGCACAGATACGCAGTATTTT
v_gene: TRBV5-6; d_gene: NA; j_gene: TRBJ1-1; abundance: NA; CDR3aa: CASSLAGDRNTEAFF; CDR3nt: TGTGCCAGCAGCTTGGCCGGAGACAGGAACACTGAAGCTTTCTTT
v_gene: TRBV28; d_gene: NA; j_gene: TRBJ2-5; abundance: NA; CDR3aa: CASSLTLETQYF; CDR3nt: TGTGCCAGCAGTTTAACGTTAGAGACCCAGTACTTC
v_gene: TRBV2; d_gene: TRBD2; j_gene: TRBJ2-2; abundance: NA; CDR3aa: CASSSSGGTTGELFF; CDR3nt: TGTGCCAGCAGTTCTAGCGGGGGGACCACCGGGGAGCTGTTTTTT
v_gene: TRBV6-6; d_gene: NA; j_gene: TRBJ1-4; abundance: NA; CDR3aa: CASRWSEKLFF; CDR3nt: TGTGCCAGCCGTTGGAGTGAAAAACTGTTTTTT
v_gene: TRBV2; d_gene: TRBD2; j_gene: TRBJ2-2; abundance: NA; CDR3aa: CASSEWLAGGTNTGELFF; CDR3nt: TGTGCCAGCAGTGAATGGCTAGCGGGAGGAACGAACACCGGGGAGCTGTTTTTT
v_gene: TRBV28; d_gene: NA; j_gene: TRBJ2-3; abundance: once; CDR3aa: CASSVTDTQYF; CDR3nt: TGTGCCAGCAGCGTTACAGATACGCAGTATTTT
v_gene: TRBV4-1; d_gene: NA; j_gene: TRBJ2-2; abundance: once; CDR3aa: CASSQEARNSNTGELFF; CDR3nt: TGCGCCAGCAGCCAAGAGGCTCGGAATTCGAACACCGGGGAGCTGTTTTTT
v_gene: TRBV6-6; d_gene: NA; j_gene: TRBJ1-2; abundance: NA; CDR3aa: CASSYVPNYGYTF; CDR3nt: TGTGCCAGCAGTTACGTCCCTAACTATGGCTACACCTTC
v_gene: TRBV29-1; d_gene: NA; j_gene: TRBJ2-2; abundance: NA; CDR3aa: CSVGSGTLFTGELFF; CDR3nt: TGCAGCGTTGGGTCCGGGACACTATTCACCGGGGAGCTGTTTTTT
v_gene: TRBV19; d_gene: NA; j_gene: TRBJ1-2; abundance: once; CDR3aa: CASSIILRAGYGYTF; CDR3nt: TGTGCCAGTAGTATTATCCTCCGAGCGGGATATGGCTACACCTTC